The 31 T cell receptor beta chains below all came from one sample that was sequenced in a study of TET2 disruption in CD19-targeted CAR T cells. Stated treatment: autologous CTL019 cells: CD19 CAR with 4-1BB and CD3 zeta domains. No antigen has been identified for these receptors. The data were produced by immunoSEQ multiplex PCR, yet TCRdb's version contains in-frame clones alone and is incomplete. This table lists under 30,000 clones. The sequencing used CD8- CAR+ T cells sorted from cultured blood T cells, collected for CD19 CAR T cell therapy. Subset described: CD8-negative CAR-positive T cells from the infusion product. These receptors were obtained from an older man with chronic lymphocytic leukemia.

Notes on this clone: The read ends 3 residues early relative to the CDR3; the germline J gene fills the gap. The J gene is TRBJ2-5, the V gene TRBV4-2, with 10 bases fitting TRBD2. This CDR3 contains 17 residues. With V trimmed by 0 bases and J by 4 bases, 8 bases remained unmatched. Germline-derived CDR1 and CDR2 are LGHNA and YNFKEQ. The CDR3 sequence is CASSQDLLAGGTETQYF. The CDR3 bases that were read are TGTGCCAGCAGCCAAGATCTTTTAGCGGGGGGTACAGAGACC.

Of note for this clone: At one end the junction does not follow the germline gene, possibly because of a read error. The read comes to an end 3 residues before the CDR3 does, leaving the germline J gene to fill in the end. Other DNA sequences within the sample encode an identical CDR3. The chain recombines TRBV5-1 with TRBJ1-2; maybe TRBD1 (5 bases). The CDR3 runs 14 residues. Germline CDR1 and CDR2: SGHRS and YFSETQ. CDR3 protein: CASSLAGNRYGYTF. The covered CDR3 bases are TGCGCCAGCAGCTTGGCAGGGAACCGCTATGGT.

Of note for this clone: The missing CDR3 end, 3 residues past where the read stops, is filled in from the germline J gene. The genes are TRBV18 and TRBJ1-1; 7 nucleotides align to TRBD1. CDR1 is KGHSH and CDR2 is LQKENI in the germline V gene. The CDR3 length is 15 residues. The sequenced part of the CDR3 DNA is TGTGCCAGCTCACCACGGTCTGGACAGGCCATTGCG. This sequence encodes CASSPRSGQAIA. The whole CDR3 sequence reads CASSPRSGQAIAAFF.

Regarding this clone: One end of the junction varies from germline; a read error may be responsible. The CDR3 extends 3 residues past the end of the read, so its final part is completed from the germline J gene. The sample contains more than one DNA sequence encoding this CDR3. The rearrangement links TRBV5-1 to TRBJ1-3; D remains unclear. This CDR3 region has 14 residues. The germline CDR1 and CDR2 sequences are SGHRS and YFSETQ. The CDR3 region is CASSERPTGNTIYF. The covered CDR3 bases are TGCGCCAGCAGCGAGCGACCGACTGGAAACACT. The full variable domain, completed using reference TRBV5-1 and TRBJ1-3, is KAGVTQTPRYLIKTRGQQVTLSCSPISGHRSVSWYQQTPGQGLQFLFEYFSETQRNKGNFPGRFSGRQFSNSRSEMNVSTLELGDSALYLCASSERPTGNTIYFGEGSWLTVV.

Regarding this clone: Sequencing ends 3 residues short of the CDR3 end; the germline J gene provides the rest. The J gene is TRBJ1-1, the V gene TRBV19; 7 positions agree with TRBD1. The CDR3 has 15 residues. Germline V gene sequence: CDR1 LNHDA, CDR2 SQIVND (reference sequence). V was pared by 10 bases and J by 4 bases, with 15 bases of the junction left unmatched. CDR3 loop: CATQAQGVRSTEAFF. CDR3 DNA, as far as it was read: TGTGCCACCCAGGCGCAGGGGGTCAGGTCCACTGAA.

According to its frequency, this clone is medium-sized. The read terminates 3 residues ahead of where the CDR3 ends, so the germline J gene completes it. V and J are TRBV20-1 and TRBJ1-5; a weak D match, TRBD1 (6 bases). Per germline, CDR1 DFQATT and CDR2 SNEGSKA (reference sequence). V lost 0 bases, J lost 4 bases, and 19 bases lay in between. This CDR3 is built from 17 residues. The covered CDR3 bases are TGCAGTGCTAGAGATGCGGGTCGGACAGCAAAAAATCAGCCC. Its translation is CSARDAGRTAKNQP. The full CDR3 protein reads CSARDAGRTAKNQPQHF.

As to this clone: The CDR3 end falls 3 residues outside the read, so it is completed with the germline J gene. The rearrangement joins TRBV11-2 to TRBJ1-1, with 7 bases identical to TRBD1. CDR3 size: 14 residues. Germline CDR1 and CDR2: SGHAT and FQNNGV. Trimming removed 5 bases from V and 7 bases from J; junction bases left unmatched: 10. The CDR3 loop is CASSLGTEMDEAFF. CDR3 DNA, as far as it was read: TGTGCCAGCAGCCTGGGGACAGAGATGGATGAA.

Turning to this clone: Sequencing ends 3 residues short of the CDR3 end; the germline J gene provides the rest. The gene calls are TRBV4-1 and TRBJ2-3, with a possible D match to TRBD2 (5 bases). CDR1 and CDR2 from the germline V gene are MGHRA and YSYEKL. The CDR3 runs to 15 residues. V was pared by 1 base and J by 3 bases, with 11 bases between. Incomplete CDR3 DNA: TGCGCCAGCAGCCAAGGCGCTAGCTTGACAGATACG. Amino acid sequence: CASSQGASLTDT. The whole CDR3 is CASSQGASLTDTQYF.

A word on this clone: The sequence runs out 3 residues before the end of the CDR3; the remainder is reconstructed from the germline J gene. This chain connects TRBV4-2 to TRBJ1-6, with no clear D. Per the germline V gene, CDR1 is LGHNA and CDR2 is YNFKEQ. The CDR3 sequence is 12 residues long. Trimming cost V 4 bases and J 7 bases, with 5 bases left between them. CDR3 region: CASSPSNSPLHF. CDR3 bases read: TGTGCCAGCAGCCCATCAAATTCACCC.

About this clone itself: Read coverage stops 3 residues before the CDR3 terminus; the germline J gene supplies the remainder. The rearrangement uses TRBV20-1 and TRBJ2-1, with 11 bases that match TRBD2. CDR3 length equals 14 residues. Germline V gene sequence: CDR1 DFQATT, CDR2 SNEGSKA (reference sequence). The V segment lost 6 bases and the J segment 4 bases; nucleotides outside the gene matches: 5. CDR3 residues: CSAITSGGYNEQFF. CDR3 DNA (partial): TGCAGTGCCATCACTAGCGGGGGATACAATGAG.

Considering frequency, this clone is medium-sized. The read gets to within 3 residues of the CDR3 end, and the germline J gene fills in the rest. V is TRBV6-1 and J is TRBJ1-5, with 12 bases identical to TRBD1. After removal of 5 bases from V and 4 bases from J, the junction contained 9 bases not matched to a gene. Germline V gives CDR1 MNHNS, CDR2 SASEGT. The CDR3 runs to 17 residues. The chain's CDR3 is CASSKGTGGSGNQPQHF. The part of the CDR3 DNA that was read is TGTGCCAGCAGTAAAGGGACAGGGGGCAGTGGGAATCAGCCC.

As to this clone: The CDR3 is cut off 3 residues early in the read; its end comes from the germline J gene. The rearrangement links TRBV9 to TRBJ1-2, with 8 bases aligning to TRBD1. CDR3 length equals 14 residues. V trimming: 3 bases; J trimming: 4 bases; junction bases outside the gene matches: 5. The germline gives CDR1 SGDLS, CDR2 YYNGEE. The CDR3 loop is CASSGAQGGYGYTF. Partial CDR3 DNA: TGTGCCAGCAGCGGAGCACAGGGGGGCTATGGC.

On this clone itself: The read gets to within 3 residues of the CDR3 end, and the germline J gene fills in the rest. This rearrangement joins TRBV19 to TRBJ1-5; D might be TRBD1 (5 bases). Per the germline V gene, CDR1 is LNHDA and CDR2 is SQIVND (reference sequence). Between the trimmed V and J ends, which lost 5 bases and 2 bases, there was a span of 19 bases. The CDR3 extends over 17 amino acids. CDR3 bases read: TGTGCCAGTAGTCTTTCTGGGGCAGGGCTCGGCAATCAGCCC. Its translation is CASSLSGAGLGNQP. The entire CDR3 protein reads CASSLSGAGLGNQPQHF. Full variable domain (missing parts from reference TRBV19 and TRBJ1-5): DGGITQSPKYLFRKEGQNVTLSCEQNLNHDAMYWYRQDPGQGLRLIYYSQIVNDFQKGDIAEGYSVSREKKESFPLTVTSAQKNPTAFYLCASSLSGAGLGNQPQHFGDGTRLSIL.

Notes on this clone: With the read ending 3 residues before the CDR3 end, the germline J gene is used to fill in that end. The rearrangement links TRBV7-6 to TRBJ2-2; TRBD2 aligns across 8 bases. This CDR3 comprises 14 residues. V lost 4 bases and J lost 4; bases outside the gene matches: 2. Per germline, CDR1 SGHVS and CDR2 FNYEAQ. The CDR3 reads CASSSGTSTGELFF. The covered CDR3 bases are TGTGCCAGCAGCTCCGGGACTAGCACCGGGGAG.

A remark on this clone: The read terminates 3 residues ahead of where the CDR3 ends, so the germline J gene completes it. J is TRBJ2-4 and V is TRBV2, with D possibly being TRBD2 (6 bases). The CDR3 sequence is 13 residues long. Germline V gives CDR1 SNHLY, CDR2 FYNNEI. CDR3 DNA, as far as it was read: TGTGCCAGCAATCCCGGGACGGACTATGGT. Its translation is CASNPGTDYG. The full-length CDR3 reads as CASNPGTDYGQYF.

With respect to this clone: The read finishes 3 residues shy of the CDR3 end, and the germline J gene is used to complete it. The chain carries TRBV6-1 and TRBJ1-2; 10 bases are shared with TRBD1. Per the germline V gene, CDR1 is MNHNS and CDR2 is SASEGT. This CDR3 comprises 18 residues. The sequenced part of the CDR3 DNA is TGTGCCAGCAGTGAATGGGGACAGGGGACTATCCCCTACAATGAC. Amino acid sequence: CASSEWGQGTIPYND. The CDR3 in full is CASSEWGQGTIPYNDYTF.

Comment on this clone: The observed sequence ends 3 residues before the CDR3 terminus, with the missing tail filled in from the germline J gene. This chain joins TRBV10-3 and TRBJ2-4, with 7 bases identical to TRBD1. Germline V lookup: CDR1 ENHRY, CDR2 SYGVKD. The CDR3 runs to 14 residues. The chain's CDR3 is CAISKDRTQETQYF. The DNA read from the CDR3 is TGTGCCATCAGTAAGGACAGGACCCAAGAGACT.

To note about this clone: Read data end 3 residues before the CDR3 end; the end is taken from the germline J gene. The chain links TRBV4-1 to TRBJ1-2; D is possibly TRBD1 (5 bases). The V gene's germline CDR1 is MGHRA and CDR2 YSYEKL. Between the trimmed V and J ends, which lost 0 bases and 4 bases, there was a span of 15 bases. The CDR3 extends over 16 amino acids. The CDR3 DNA, read in part, is TGCGCCAGCAGCCAAGATATCGCAGGGAGTGGCTATGGC. Translating gives CASSQDIAGSGYG. The entire CDR3 reads CASSQDIAGSGYGYTF.

Regarding this clone: The read is 3 residues too short to cover the CDR3 end, so that end is filled in from the germline J gene. This sequence joins TRBV10-3 and TRBJ2-2, with D possibly TRBD2 on 6 matching bases. Germline values: CDR1 ENHRY, CDR2 SYGVKD. V lost 7 bases, J lost 2 bases, and 8 bases lay in between. The CDR3 loop spans 13 amino acids. This CDR3 reads CAITGVNTGELFF. The covered CDR3 bases are TGTGCCATCACGGGGGTCAACACCGGGGAG.

Note on this clone: The CDR3 is cut off 3 residues early in the read; its end comes from the germline J gene. The chain carries TRBV7-2 and TRBJ2-3, with 12 bases lining up with TRBD2. Per germline, CDR1 SGHTA and CDR2 FQGNSA. Trimming cost V 4 bases and J 4 bases; bases outside gene matches: 3. CDR3 length: 15 amino acids. The CDR3 bases that were read are TGTGCCAGCAGCTCTAGCGGGGGGGCGGCAGATACG. Translation gives CASSSSGGAADT. In full, the CDR3 is CASSSSGGAADTQYF.

As for this clone: The missing CDR3 end, 3 residues past where the read stops, is filled in from the germline J gene. The chain uses TRBV18 and TRBJ1-2, with 7 bases identical to TRBD1. CDR3 size: 15 residues. The germline CDR1 and CDR2 sequences are KGHSH and LQKENI. CDR3 residues: CASSPTGESTDTYTF. The sequenced part of the CDR3 DNA is TGTGCCAGCTCACCTACAGGGGAGAGCACAGATACC.

On this clone itself: The junction differs from germline at one of its ends, possibly a read error. The read terminates 3 residues ahead of where the CDR3 ends, so the germline J gene completes it. V usage is TRBV7-9 and J usage is TRBJ1-2; D is unclear. Germline CDR1 SEHNR, CDR2 FQNEAQ (reference sequence). The CDR3 loop spans 11 amino acids. The part of the CDR3 DNA that was read is TGTTCCAGCAGCTCCGGGTATGAC. It specifies CSSSSGYD. The complete CDR3 reads CSSSSGYDYTF.

In regard to this clone: Germline and junction disagree at one end, which may indicate a read error. The read finishes 3 residues shy of the CDR3 end, and the germline J gene is used to complete it. This specimen includes other DNA sequences encoding the same CDR3. J is TRBJ1-2 and V is TRBV5-8; D is unresolved. The V gene's germline CDR1 is SGHTS and CDR2 YDEGEE. This CDR3 is built from 13 residues. Partial CDR3 DNA: TGTGCCAGCAGTAGGGAGCCCGGGGATGGA. Amino acids: CASSREPGDG. The whole CDR3 region reads CASSREPGDGYTF.

CDR3: CASSLGRGLNNEQFF. Incomplete CDR3 DNA: TGTGCCAGCAGCTTAGGGCGGGGGCTTAACAATGAG. This chain connects TRBV7-3 to TRBJ2-1, with D maybe TRBD2 (7 bases). The CDR3 goes on 3 residues after the read ends, and that part is filled in from the germline J gene. Germline V gives CDR1 SGHTA, CDR2 FQGTGA. V was trimmed by 2 bases and J by 5 bases, leaving 13 bases between them. The CDR3 has 15 amino acids. The full variable domain, completed using reference TRBV7-3 and TRBJ2-1, is GAGVSQTPSNKVTEKGKYVELRCDPISGHTALYWYRQSLGQGPEFLIYFQGTGAADDSGLPNDRFFAVRPEGSVSTLKIQRTERGDSAVYLCASSLGRGLNNEQFFGPGTRLTVL.

As concerns this clone: The CDR3 end falls 3 residues outside the read, so it is completed with the germline J gene. The chain recombines TRBV5-1 with TRBJ2-1, with 14 bases fitting TRBD2. The CDR3 length is 17 residues. V was clipped by 4 bases and J by 1 base; unmatched bases: 4. The germline V gene encodes CDR1 SGHRS and CDR2 YFSETQ. CDR3 amino acids: CASSETSGGASYNEQFF. CDR3 DNA (partial): TGCGCCAGCAGCGAGACTAGCGGGGGGGCATCCTACAATGAG.

Concerning this clone itself: Sequencing ends 3 residues short of the CDR3 end; the germline J gene provides the rest. V and J are TRBV6-1 and TRBJ1-2, with a weak D call TRBD1 (5 bases). CDR3 length equals 16 residues. The germline CDR1 and CDR2 sequences are MNHNS and SASEGT. The CDR3 DNA, read in part, is TGTGCCAGCAGTGAAGCGAATGGACTAGCGGGGGGTGAC. It translates to CASSEANGLAGGD. The complete CDR3 sequence is CASSEANGLAGGDYTF.

In regard to this clone: Coverage ceases 3 residues before the CDR3 finishes, and the germline J gene fills in the end. J is TRBJ1-2 and V is TRBV12-3 or TRBV12-4; D unresolved. Trimming removed 6 bases from V and 5 bases from J, with 13 bases in between. The CDR3 has 13 amino acids. CDR3 amino acids: CASSSTSPYGYTF. CDR3 bases read: TGTGCCAGCAGCTCCACTTCCCCTTATGGC.

Worth noting for this clone: An end of the junction does not agree with germline; a read error may underlie this. The sequenced fragment ends 3 residues before the CDR3 boundary, so the rest is inferred from the germline J gene. The chain couples TRBV7-3 to TRBJ2-1; 9 bases match TRBD1. This CDR3 spans 16 amino acids. CDR1 and CDR2 from the germline V gene are SGHTA and FQGTGA. The CDR3 DNA, read in part, is TGTTCCAGCAGCGGTACAGGGGGCTGGTCCTACAATGAG. Amino acid sequence: CSSSGTGGWSYNE. The full CDR3 reads CSSSGTGGWSYNEQFF.

As concerns this clone: The read ends 3 residues before the CDR3 terminus; that terminus is restored from the germline J gene. This sequence joins TRBV19 and TRBJ2-1; D is unclear. The CDR3 totals 14 residues. CDR1 is LNHDA and CDR2 is SQIVND in the germline V gene (reference sequence). The V end was cut by 3 bases, the J end by 0 bases, with 6 bases between. This CDR3 is CASSMSNSYNEQFF. The CDR3 DNA, read in part, is TGTGCCAGTAGTATGTCTAACTCCTACAATGAG.

This clone counts as medium-sized (0.01 to 0.1%) by frequency. CDR3 sequence reads: CASRSPGQDIQYF. The DNA read from the CDR3 is TGTGCCAGTAGATCTCCGGGACAGGATATT. The V call is TRBV19, the J call TRBJ2-4; 8 bases match TRBD1. With the read ending 3 residues before the CDR3 end, the germline J gene is used to fill in that end. The CDR3 sequence is 13 residues long. CDR1 and CDR2 (germline): LNHDA, SQIVND (reference sequence).

A word on this clone: The read ends 3 residues shy of where the CDR3 ends; the end is completed using the germline J gene. The chain has TRBV19 and TRBJ2-6, with a possible D match to TRBD1 (5 bases). Per the germline V gene, CDR1 is LNHDA and CDR2 is SQIVND (reference sequence). The V end lost 5 bases, the J end lost 4 bases, and 18 bases lay between the germline ends. The CDR3 is 17 amino acids. The chain's CDR3 is CASSPWTQGTGANVLTF. The CDR3 bases that were read are TGTGCCAGTAGTCCATGGACCCAGGGTACCGGGGCCAACGTC.